This paragraph reports one T cell receptor (beta chain). Antigen specificity is unknown. These data come from a study of tumor-infiltrating lymphocytes in localized non-small cell lung cancer. General study results and limits: Different pieces of the same tissue went to different assays, confounding technical variation with intratumor heterogeneity. Immunotypes IM1 and IM2 had similar TCR-derived T-cell fractions. Tumor T-cell fraction was not associated with recurrence-free survival.

Germline values: CDR1 SGHDT, CDR2 YYEEEE. The CDR3 sequence is 14 residues long. Between the trimmed V and J ends, which lost 0 bases and 11 bases, there was a span of 16 bases. Method: immunoSEQ multiplex PCR; TCRdb's copy keeps in-frame clones and lacks some. Counted here are fewer than 20,000 clones, about three quarters occurring once; the ten biggest clones make up around 4%. The chain has TRBV5-6 and TRBJ2-3; possibly TRBD2 for D (8 bases). The TCR was taken from a human donor with non-small cell lung cancer. Sequencing was performed on lung tumor tissue. The CDR3: CASSLEYSGTEQYF. The CDR3 DNA sequence: TGTGCCAGCAGCTTGGAGTATAGCGGGACAGAGCAGTATTTT.